This note documents a single TCR beta chain sequence. What it recognizes is unknown. This record comes from a study of T cell responses to AZD1222 COVID-19 vaccine. The method was immunoSEQ multiplex PCR; TCRdb's version includes in-frame clones alone and lacks a portion of them. This table has 150,000 or so clones, around 83% appearing once. Findings of the study overall: Spike was spanned by vaccine-associated CD4 TCRs, which were dominant at 160-218 and 743-854.

This TCR came from an adult in good health. The sequencing used peripheral blood, collected on day 0 of MenACWY control vaccination.

The CDR3 reads CASSFGTRSARYTQYF. Here the CDR3 DNA reads TGTGCCAGCAGCTTTGGCACTAGAAGCGCGCGGTATACGCAGTATTTT. The rearrangement joins TRBV13 to TRBJ2-3, with D perhaps matching TRBD2 (5 bases). In germline, CDR1 is PRHDT, CDR2 FYEKMQ (reference sequence). Trimming pared 3 bases from V and 7 bases from J, leaving 20 bases between. The CDR3 consists of 16 residues.